This T cell receptor beta chain was captured in a study of patients and donors after allogeneic stem cell transplantation. CDR1 is LNHNV and CDR2 is YYDKDF in the germline V gene (reference sequence). V was pared by 0 bases and J by 6 bases, with 6 bases between. This CDR3 is built from 13 residues. TCRdb reanalysed the RT-PCR reads using MiXCR and keeps one entry per CDR3 protein. The data hold more than 20,000 distinct CDR3 sequences, with roughly 43% observed a single time. This clonotype came up a few times. The gene calls are TRBV15 and TRBJ1-5; unclear D gene. The sequenced material came from blood, either unsorted or a sorted T cell fraction (not recorded which). The clonotype was recovered from a human donor who was either an allogeneic HSCT recipient or a stem cell or donor lymphocyte infusion donor (not recorded which). It is not recorded whose cells these are; they may come from a transplant donor. The CDR3 region has the DNA TGTGCCACCAGCAGAGATCTCGGTCAGCCCCAGCATTTT. Residues: CATSRDLGQPQHF.